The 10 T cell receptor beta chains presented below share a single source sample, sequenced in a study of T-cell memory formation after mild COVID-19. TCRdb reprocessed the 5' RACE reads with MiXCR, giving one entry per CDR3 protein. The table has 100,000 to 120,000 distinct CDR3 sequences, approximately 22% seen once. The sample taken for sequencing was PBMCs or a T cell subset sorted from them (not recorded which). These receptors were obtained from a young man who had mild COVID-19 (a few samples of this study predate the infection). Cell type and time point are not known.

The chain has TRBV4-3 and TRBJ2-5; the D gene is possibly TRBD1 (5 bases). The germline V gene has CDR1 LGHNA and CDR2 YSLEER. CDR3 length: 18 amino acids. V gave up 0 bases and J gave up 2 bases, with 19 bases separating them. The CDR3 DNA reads TGCGCCAGCAGCCAAGAAGAGAGTAGCAGGGTCAATCAAGAGACCCAGTACTTC. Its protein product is CASSQEESSRVNQETQYF.

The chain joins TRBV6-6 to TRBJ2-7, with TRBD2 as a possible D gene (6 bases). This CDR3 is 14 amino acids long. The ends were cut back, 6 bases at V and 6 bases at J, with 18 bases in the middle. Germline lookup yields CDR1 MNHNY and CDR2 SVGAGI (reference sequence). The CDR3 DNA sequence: TGTGCCAGCAGCTACCCTTTATCCGGGGGCGAGCAGTACTTC. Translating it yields CASSYPLSGGEQYF.

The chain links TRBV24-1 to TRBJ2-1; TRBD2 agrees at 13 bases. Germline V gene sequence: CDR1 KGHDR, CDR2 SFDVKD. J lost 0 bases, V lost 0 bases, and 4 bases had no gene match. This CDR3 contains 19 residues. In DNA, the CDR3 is TGTGCCACCAGTGATTTGCGGACTAGCGGGGGAAGCTCCTACAATGAGCAGTTCTTC. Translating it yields CATSDLRTSGGSSYNEQFF.

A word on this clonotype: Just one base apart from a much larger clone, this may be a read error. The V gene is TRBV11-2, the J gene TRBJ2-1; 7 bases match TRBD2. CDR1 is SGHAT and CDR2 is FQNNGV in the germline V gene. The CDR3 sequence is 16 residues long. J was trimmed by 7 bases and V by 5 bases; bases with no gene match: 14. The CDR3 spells CASSLPSSGLSNEQFF. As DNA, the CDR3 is TGTGCCAGCAGCCTTCCCTCTAGCGGATTAAGTAATGAGCAGTTCTTC.

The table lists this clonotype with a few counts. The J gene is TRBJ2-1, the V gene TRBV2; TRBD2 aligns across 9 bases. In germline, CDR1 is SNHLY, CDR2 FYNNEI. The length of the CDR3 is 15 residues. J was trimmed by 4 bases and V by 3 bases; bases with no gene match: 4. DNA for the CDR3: TGTGCCAGCAGTGATGCGACTAGCGGTTACAATGAGCAGTTCTTC. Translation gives CASSDATSGYNEQFF.

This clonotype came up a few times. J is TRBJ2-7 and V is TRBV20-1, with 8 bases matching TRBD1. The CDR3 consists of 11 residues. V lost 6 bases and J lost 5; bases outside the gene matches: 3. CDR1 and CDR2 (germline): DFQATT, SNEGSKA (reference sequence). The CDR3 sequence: CSAWTGNEQYF. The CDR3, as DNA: TGCAGTGCATGGACAGGGAACGAGCAGTACTTC.

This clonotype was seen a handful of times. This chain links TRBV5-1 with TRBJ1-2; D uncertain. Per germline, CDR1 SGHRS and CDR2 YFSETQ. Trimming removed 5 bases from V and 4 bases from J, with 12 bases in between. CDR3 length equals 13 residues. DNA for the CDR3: TGCGCCAGCAGACCCGGGAACCCCTATGGCTACACCTTC. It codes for CASRPGNPYGYTF.

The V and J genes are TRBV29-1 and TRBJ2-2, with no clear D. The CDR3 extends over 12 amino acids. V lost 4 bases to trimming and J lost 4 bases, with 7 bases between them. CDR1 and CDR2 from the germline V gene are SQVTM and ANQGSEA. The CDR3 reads CSVGVRTGELFF. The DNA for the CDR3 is TGCAGCGTTGGGGTACGCACCGGGGAGCTGTTTTTT.

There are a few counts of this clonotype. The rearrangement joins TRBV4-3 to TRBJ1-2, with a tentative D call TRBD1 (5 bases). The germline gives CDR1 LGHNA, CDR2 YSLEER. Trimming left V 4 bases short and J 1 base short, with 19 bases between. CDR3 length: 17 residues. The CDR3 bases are TGCGCCAGCAGCCGGGTTTGGTGGGACTTTCGTAACTATGGCTACACCTTC. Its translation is CASSRVWWDFRNYGYTF.

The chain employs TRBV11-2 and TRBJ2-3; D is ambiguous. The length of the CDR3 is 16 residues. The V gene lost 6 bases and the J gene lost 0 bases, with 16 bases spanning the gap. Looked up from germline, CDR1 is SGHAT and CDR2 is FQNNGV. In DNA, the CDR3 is TGTGCCAGCAGGTATACGGGCAGGACCAGCACAGATACGCAGTATTTT. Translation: CASRYTGRTSTDTQYF.